The clone carrying this TCR beta chain was found a few times. Germline V gives CDR1 MDHEN, CDR2 SYDVKM. Trimming cost V 3 bases and J 3 bases; bases outside gene matches: 3. The CDR3 sequence is 15 residues long. The data were taken from a study of T cells in Graves' hyperthyroidism and ophthalmopathy. Exclusions: uncontrolled infection, other autoimmune disease, pregnancy, lactation. Template material for amplifying TCR beta CDR3 regions consisted of RNA transcripts. An initial round of RT-PCR targeting the TCR CDR3 relied on the HTBI primer set. From the multiplex PCR reads, TCRdb called clonotypes with MiXCR, one entry per CDR3 protein. The sample yields fewer than 450,000 distinct CDR3 sequences, about a sixth seen once.

The sequence came from a woman aged 30 to 39 with Graves' hyperthyroidism that later progressed to Graves' ophthalmopathy. Sequenced material: blood. V usage is TRBV28 and J usage is TRBJ2-1, with 9 bases matching TRBD1. The CDR3, as DNA: TGTGCCAGCAGTTTCGGACAGGGGTACTACAATGAGCAGTTCTTC. Translation: CASSFGQGYYNEQFF.